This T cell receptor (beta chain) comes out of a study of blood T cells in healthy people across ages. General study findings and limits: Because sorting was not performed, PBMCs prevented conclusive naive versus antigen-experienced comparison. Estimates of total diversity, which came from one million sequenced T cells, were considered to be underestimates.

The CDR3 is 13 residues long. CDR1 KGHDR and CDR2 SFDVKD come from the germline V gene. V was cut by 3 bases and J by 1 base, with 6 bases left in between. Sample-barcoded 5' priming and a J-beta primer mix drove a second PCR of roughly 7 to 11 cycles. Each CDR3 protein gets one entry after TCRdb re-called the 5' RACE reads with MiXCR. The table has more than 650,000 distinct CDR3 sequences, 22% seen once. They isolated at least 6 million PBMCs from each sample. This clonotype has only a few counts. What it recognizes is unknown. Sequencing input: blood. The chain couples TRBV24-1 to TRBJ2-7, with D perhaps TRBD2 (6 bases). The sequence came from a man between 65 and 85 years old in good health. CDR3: CATSDRESYEQYF. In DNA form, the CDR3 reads TGTGCCACCAGTGATCGGGAGTCCTACGAGCAGTACTTC.